The entry below describes one T cell receptor beta chain. Treatment given: about 20 received Ad26.COV2.S at low or high dose, single or two shots; 5 received placebo; per-sample allocation not given. Sampling was done on day 63 after the first vaccine or placebo injection. The record originates from a study of Ad26.COV2.S vaccination and SARS-CoV-2 variants. On the study more broadly: In the study, Ad26.COV2.S was injected intramuscularly once, or twice 56 days apart.

Produced via immunoSEQ multiplex PCR; TCRdb's table is partial and in-frame only. Found here are fewer than 400,000 clones, around 90% of them singletons; the top ten hold around 5%. Sequencing used peripheral blood, obtained in a trial of Ad26.COV2.S vaccine versus placebo. This TCR derives from a person between 18 and 65 years old who received the Ad26.COV2.S COVID-19 vaccine or a placebo.

This CDR3 is CASSEHVYGYTF. CDR3 in DNA: TGTGCCAGCAGTGAACACGTCTATGGCTACACCTTC. V usage is TRBV12-3 or TRBV12-4 and J usage is TRBJ1-2; D gene ambiguous. The CDR3 contains 12 residues. Trimming took off 5 bases at V and 4 bases at J, with 8 bases between the two ends.